The rows below give T cell receptor beta chains drawn from one sample of a study of post-analysis software for immune sequencing data. MiXCR, run by TCRdb on the PCR reads, gives a single entry per CDR3 protein. The sample lists about 400,000 distinct CDR3 sequences; 30% to 45% were seen once. Sequencing was done on a sample of blood. These receptors were obtained from a girl aged 10 to 17 with multiple sclerosis. Each CDR3 is given with its conserved first and last residue. D genes are given only for firm matches. Clone size is not always given. Where it is, it says once, few, many or a class for expanded clones.

v_gene	abundance	d_gene	j_gene	CDR3aa	CDR3nt
TRBV5-1	many	TRBD2	TRBJ2-1	CASSLGTSGGINEQFF	TGCGCCAGCAGCCTGGGGACTAGCGGGGGGATCAATGAGCAGTTCTTC
TRBV28	NA	TRBD2	TRBJ2-7	CAVAGGSSYEQYF	TGTGCCGTCGCAGGCGGGAGCTCCTACGAGCAGTACTTC
TRBV11-2	once	TRBD2	TRBJ2-1	CASSLFLAGGSNEQFF	TGTGCCAGCAGCTTATTTTTAGCGGGGGGGTCCAATGAGCAGTTCTTC
TRBV5-1	NA	TRBD1	TRBJ1-5	CASPGQVSNQPQHF	TGCGCCAGCCCAGGACAGGTTAGCAATCAGCCCCAGCATTTT
TRBV7-2	NA	TRBD2	TRBJ2-1	CASSLKVAGAGQFF	TGTGCCAGCAGCTTAAAGGTAGCGGGGGCGGGGCAGTTCTTC
TRBV3-1	few	NA	TRBJ2-4	CASSQDPGYIQYF	TGTGCCAGCAGCCAAGACCCAGGGTACATTCAGTACTTC
TRBV5-1	few	TRBD1	TRBJ1-4	CASSIQTGDEKLFF	TGCGCCAGCAGCATCCAAACAGGGGATGAAAAACTGTTTTTT
TRBV6-5	few	NA	TRBJ2-5	CASSYGTDQETQYF	TGTGCCAGCAGTTACGGGACGGATCAAGAGACCCAGTACTTC
TRBV9	NA	NA	TRBJ1-2	CASSVGQWGYTF	TGTGCCAGCAGCGTAGGACAGTGGGGCTACACCTTC
TRBV29-1	many	NA	TRBJ2-1	CSVDKGNGYNEQFF	TGCAGCGTTGACAAGGGGAATGGTTACAATGAGCAGTTCTTC
TRBV27	NA	NA	TRBJ2-1	CASSYGVPYNEQFF	TGTGCCAGCAGTTATGGGGTACCCTACAATGAGCAGTTCTTC
TRBV29-1	many	TRBD1	TRBJ2-7	CSVVRQGAHEQYF	TGCAGCGTTGTCCGGCAGGGGGCTCACGAGCAGTACTTC
TRBV18	NA	NA	TRBJ2-1	CASSPEAGAIINEQFF	TGTGCCAGCTCACCCGAGGCAGGGGCGATCATCAATGAGCAGTTCTTC
TRBV12-3/TRBV12-4	NA	TRBD1	TRBJ2-5	CASSTTGGQETQYF	TGTGCCAGCAGTACCACAGGGGGCCAAGAGACCCAGTACTTC
TRBV20-1	few	NA	TRBJ2-5	CSASTSSGQETQYF	TGCAGTGCCTCCACTAGTAGCGGCCAAGAGACCCAGTACTTC
TRBV7-9	NA	NA	TRBJ2-7	CASSLLVGGPKYF	TGTGCCAGCAGCTTATTGGTCGGGGGCCCAAAGTACTTC
TRBV4-1	NA	TRBD1	TRBJ1-2	CASSQSRDRGYGHTF	TGCGCCAGCAGCCAAAGCCGGGACAGGGGCTATGGCCACACCTTC
TRBV3-1	NA	NA	TRBJ2-2	CASSHGLNTGELFF	TGTGCCAGCAGCCACGGACTCAACACCGGGGAGCTGTTTTTT
TRBV6-5	NA	NA	TRBJ1-1	CASSYPTGVNTEAFF	TGTGCCAGCAGTTACCCGACAGGCGTGAACACTGAAGCTTTCTTT
TRBV7-9	few	NA	TRBJ2-5	CASSTLWETQYF	TGTGCCAGCAGCACACTCTGGGAGACCCAGTACTTC
TRBV7-9	NA	NA	TRBJ2-5	CASMRTQETQYF	TGTGCCAGCATGCGGACCCAAGAGACCCAGTACTTC
TRBV6-2/TRBV6-3	NA	TRBD1	TRBJ1-5	CASSAQGTSNQPQHF	TGTGCCAGCAGTGCACAGGGGACGAGCAATCAGCCCCAGCATTTT
TRBV4-1	few	NA	TRBJ1-6	CASSSRVTSNSPLHF	TGCGCCAGCAGCTCCAGGGTTACTAGTAATTCACCCCTCCACTTT
TRBV10-2	NA	NA	TRBJ2-1	CASRPLGGEQFF	TGCGCCAGCAGACCCCTGGGCGGTGAGCAGTTCTTC
TRBV3-1	once	NA	TRBJ2-6	CASSPRVRGAQMTGANVLTF	TGTGCCAGCAGCCCCCGAGTTAGGGGGGCGCAAATGACTGGGGCCAACGTCCTGACTTTC
TRBV7-9	NA	NA	TRBJ2-7	CASSLPGLYEQYF	TGTGCCAGCAGCTTGCCGGGCCTCTACGAGCAGTACTTC
TRBV7-2	NA	TRBD1	TRBJ1-5	CASSPGGTGFNQPQHF	TGTGCCAGCAGCCCCGGGGGGACAGGGTTCAATCAGCCCCAGCATTTT
TRBV12-3/TRBV12-4	few	NA	TRBJ2-1	CASTGDRTGNEQFF	TGTGCCAGCACCGGGGACCGAACCGGCAATGAGCAGTTCTTC
TRBV20-1	many	NA	TRBJ2-1	CSARDQSSYNEQFF	TGCAGTGCTAGAGACCAGAGCTCCTACAATGAGCAGTTCTTC
TRBV6-5	NA	NA	TRBJ1-4	CASSSSVWATAVNEKRFF	TGTGCCAGCAGTTCCAGCGTATGGGCAACGGCGGTTAATGAAAAACGGTTTTTT
TRBV4-1	few	TRBD1	TRBJ2-3	CASSQELFADRGPTDTQYF	TGCGCCAGCAGCCAAGAGCTCTTCGCGGACAGGGGCCCAACAGATACGCAGTATTTT
TRBV12-3/TRBV12-4	NA	NA	TRBJ2-5	CASSLMGNPRTQYF	TGTGCCAGCAGTTTAATGGGAAACCCTAGGACCCAGTACTTC
TRBV7-3	few	TRBD2	TRBJ2-3	CASSKTTSGSTDTQYF	TGTGCCAGCAGCAAGACGACTAGCGGAAGCACAGATACGCAGTATTTT
TRBV11-2	few	NA	TRBJ2-2	CASSPSSVGRKNTGELFF	TGTGCCAGCAGCCCATCCTCAGTCGGACGGAAGAACACCGGGGAGCTGTTTTTT
TRBV12-3/TRBV12-4	many	NA	TRBJ2-5	CASSRRQGGETQYF	TGTGCCAGCAGTAGACGACAGGGAGGAGAGACCCAGTACTTC
TRBV5-6	few	TRBD1	TRBJ1-2	CASSSIKSDRAYGYTF	TGTGCCAGCAGCTCGATAAAATCGGACAGGGCCTATGGCTACACCTTC
TRBV4-3	NA	NA	TRBJ2-7	CASSPSAGDLYEQYF	TGCGCCAGCAGCCCAAGCGCAGGGGACCTCTACGAGCAGTACTTC
TRBV9	NA	NA	TRBJ2-5	CASSRRQDQETQYF	TGTGCCAGCAGTAGACGACAGGATCAAGAGACCCAGTACTTC
TRBV6-5	NA	TRBD1	TRBJ1-4	CASPGRGPEKLFF	TGTGCCAGCCCGGGGAGGGGGCCTGAAAAACTGTTTTTT
TRBV6-2/TRBV6-3	NA	NA	TRBJ2-6	CASRRPPGQRFSGANVLTF	TGTGCCAGCAGGAGGCCCCCGGGACAAAGGTTTTCTGGGGCCAACGTCCTGACTTTC
TRBV21-1	NA	NA	TRBJ1-5	CVRGRRLFVENQPQHF	TGTGTCAGGGGGCGCCGCCTTTTCGTGGAGAATCAGCCCCAGCATTTT
TRBV15	NA	NA	TRBJ2-3	CATSVLVDTQYF	TGTGCCACCAGCGTGCTAGTAGATACGCAGTATTTT
TRBV7-9	NA	NA	TRBJ1-1	CASSLGDTQHTEAFF	TGTGCCAGCAGCTTAGGGGACACCCAACACACTGAAGCTTTCTTT
TRBV28	NA	TRBD1	TRBJ1-2	CASSRGQGWGYGYTF	TGTGCCAGCAGCCGTGGACAGGGATGGGGCTATGGCTACACCTTC
TRBV29-1	NA	TRBD1	TRBJ2-7	CSVEGGQGPSYEQYF	TGCAGCGTTGAAGGGGGACAGGGCCCTTCCTACGAGCAGTACTTC
TRBV6-5	few	TRBD1	TRBJ2-6	CASSYRTGERAGANVLTF	TGTGCCAGCAGTTACCGGACAGGGGAAAGGGCTGGGGCCAACGTCCTGACTTTC
TRBV27	NA	NA	TRBJ1-4	CASGRGGFEKLFF	TGTGCCAGCGGAAGAGGAGGGTTTGAAAAACTGTTTTTT
TRBV7-2	once	NA	TRBJ2-5	CASSLGGVRGETQYF	TGTGCCAGCAGCTTAGGAGGGGTTCGGGGAGAGACCCAGTACTTC
TRBV2	few	NA	TRBJ2-1	CASSELEGDNEQFF	TGTGCCAGCAGTGAACTAGAGGGGGACAATGAGCAGTTCTTC
TRBV15	NA	TRBD2	TRBJ2-3	CATSRGLASSTDTQYF	TGTGCCACCAGCAGAGGACTAGCATCTAGCACAGATACGCAGTATTTT
TRBV20-1	few	NA	TRBJ2-7	CSARDIRGLSYEQYF	TGCAGTGCTAGAGATATAAGAGGACTTTCCTACGAGCAGTACTTC
TRBV3-1	NA	NA	TRBJ1-3	CASSQEWGSGNTIYF	TGTGCCAGCAGCCAAGAGTGGGGGTCTGGAAACACCATATATTTT
TRBV12-3/TRBV12-4	few	TRBD2	TRBJ2-1	CASNSGGVSSYNEQFF	TGTGCCAGCAATAGCGGGGGGGTCAGCTCCTACAATGAGCAGTTCTTC
TRBV9	NA	TRBD2	TRBJ2-1	CASSVGLAGGSLVDEQFF	TGTGCCAGCAGCGTAGGACTAGCGGGGGGTTCTTTGGTAGACGAGCAGTTCTTC
TRBV6-4	NA	TRBD2	TRBJ2-3	CASSERGDTDTQYF	TGTGCCAGCAGTGAGCGGGGGGACACAGATACGCAGTATTTT
TRBV12-3/TRBV12-4	NA	NA	TRBJ1-2	CASSGPYYGYTF	TGTGCCAGCAGCGGACCGTACTATGGCTACACCTTC
TRBV20-1	NA	TRBD1	TRBJ1-6	CSARDPRGGLNSPLHF	TGCAGTGCTAGGGATCCGAGAGGGGGCCTGAATTCACCCCTCCACTTT
TRBV4-2	NA	NA	TRBJ1-1	CASSQDTGSNTEAFF	TGTGCCAGCAGCCAAGATACGGGTTCGAACACTGAAGCTTTCTTT